Following are 24 T cell receptor beta chains from one sample sequenced in a study of PD-L1 blockade in urothelial cancer. Clones were read by immunoSEQ multiplex PCR, and TCRdb kept only the in-frame ones, dropping some. The sample gives tens of thousands of clones, 85% of which show up once; 13% to 15% is in the top ten. Specified time point: pretreatment peripheral blood. The sequenced sample was PBMCs, obtained around atezolizumab (anti-PD-L1) treatment. The source is a man aged 55 to 69 with urothelial cancer.

The chain has TRBV30 and TRBJ2-3; TRBD2 matches at 11 bases. This CDR3 spans 18 amino acids. The germline gives CDR1 GTSNPN, CDR2 SVGIG (reference sequence). With V trimmed by 2 bases and J by 4 bases, 14 bases remained unmatched. In nucleotides, the CDR3 is TGTGCCTGGAGTCCCCTTAGCGGGGGGGCCCTCTTTGCAGATACGCAGTATTTT. Translated, it gives CAWSPLSGGALFADTQYF.

This chain uses TRBV7-9 with TRBJ2-3, with D tentatively TRBD1 (5 bases). In germline, CDR1 is SEHNR, CDR2 FQNEAQ (reference sequence). The CDR3 sequence is 13 residues long. V was pared by 8 bases and J by 5 bases, with 14 bases between. This CDR3 is CASGHSGQDTQYF. CDR3 in DNA: TGTGCCAGCGGACATTCCGGGCAAGATACGCAGTATTTT. The full variable domain, its missing parts supplied by reference TRBV7-9 and TRBJ2-3, is DTGVSQNPRHKITKRGQNVTFRCDPISEHNRLYWYRQTLGQGPEFLTYFQNEAQLEKSRLLSDRFSAERPKGSFSTLEIQRTEQGDSAMYLCASGHSGQDTQYFGPGTRLTVL.

The V gene is TRBV19, the J gene TRBJ2-6, with D tentatively TRBD1 (5 bases). Trimming pared 0 bases from V and 2 bases from J, leaving 8 bases between. The CDR3 is made up of 16 amino acids. Germline V gene data show CDR1 as LNHDA and CDR2 as SQIVND (reference sequence). DNA for the CDR3: TGTGCCAGTAGTATAGATGAAGGGGCTGGGGCCAACGTCCTGACTTTC. Translation: CASSIDEGAGANVLTF.

This clone showed up just once. The V and J genes are TRBV18 and TRBJ1-5; D unresolved. CDR1 is KGHSH, CDR2 LQKENI, per germline. Trimming took 5 bases from V and 1 from J, leaving 12 bases between them. The CDR3 runs to 15 residues. CDR3 region: CASSSDDTSNQPQHF. CDR3 bases: TGTGCCAGCTCATCAGATGACACCAGCAATCAGCCCCAGCATTTT.

The chain employs TRBV10-3 and TRBJ2-2; TRBD2 matches 14 bases. Germline V gives CDR1 ENHRY, CDR2 SYGVKD. J lost 0 bases, V lost 4 bases, and 10 bases had no gene match. The CDR3 is 20 residues long. The CDR3 DNA sequence: TGTGCCATCAGTGCTTCGAGGGGACTAGCGGGAGCAACGAACACCGGGGAGCTGTTTTTT. It yields the protein CAISASRGLAGATNTGELFF.

CDR3 in DNA: TGCGCCAGCAGCTTACAACATAGGGGGTTTCCCGGGGAGCTGTTTTTT. This translates into CASSLQHRGFPGELFF. V gene TRBV5-1 combines with J gene TRBJ2-2, with D possibly being TRBD1 (6 bases). Per germline, CDR1 SGHRS and CDR2 YFSETQ. Trimming stripped 2 bases from V and 6 bases from J, with 17 bases between. This CDR3 has 16 amino acids.

The chain carries TRBV10-2 and TRBJ2-2, with 9 nucleotides matching TRBD1. From germline, CDR1 is WSHSY and CDR2 SAAADI. V lost 0 bases to trimming and J lost 2 bases; unmatched junction nucleotides: 4. This CDR3 has 17 amino acids. The CDR3 coding sequence is TGCGCCAGCAGTGAGTCGGGACAGGGACTTAACACCGGGGAGCTGTTTTTT. Translation gives CASSESGQGLNTGELFF.

This clone was picked up one time. The chain links TRBV4-3 to TRBJ1-2; 11 bases fit TRBD1. Germline V CDR1 and CDR2: LGHNA, YSLEER. The CDR3 spans 17 residues. Germline trimming cut 10 bases from V and 3 bases from J; bases unmatched to any gene: 16. The CDR3 here is CATWGPGQGAGYYGYTF. The CDR3 bases are TGCGCCACCTGGGGCCCAGGACAGGGGGCCGGGTACTATGGCTACACCTTC.

The chain is built from TRBV9 and TRBJ2-7; possibly TRBD2 for D (5 bases). Germline V gene lookup returns CDR1 SGDLS and CDR2 YYNGEE. The CDR3 extends over 14 amino acids. V shed 0 bases and J shed 5 bases, with 12 bases lying between them. CDR3 DNA sequence: TGTGCCAGCAGCGTAGGGCCGGACTCAGACGAGCAGTACTTC. Its protein is CASSVGPDSDEQYF.

The sample holds one count of this clone. V usage is TRBV19 and J usage is TRBJ2-1; D remains ambiguous. The CDR3 is 12 residues long. CDR1 and CDR2 (germline): LNHDA, SQIVND (reference sequence). V dropped 6 bases and J dropped 7 bases, with 10 bases sitting between them. Written as DNA, the CDR3 is TGTGCCAGTAGCCGCCAGGTTAATGAGCAGTTCTTC. Protein sequence: CASSRQVNEQFF. The variable domain in full, completed from reference TRBV19 and TRBJ2-1, reads DGGITQSPKYLFRKEGQNVTLSCEQNLNHDAMYWYRQDPGQGLRLIYYSQIVNDFQKGDIAEGYSVSREKKESFPLTVTSAQKNPTAFYLCASSRQVNEQFFGPGTRLTVL.

The chain combines TRBV14 with TRBJ1-2; the match to TRBD1 covers 9 bases. CDR3 size: 16 residues. Unmatched junction bases numbered 10, after V lost 1 base and J lost 7 bases. The V gene's germline CDR1 is SGHDN and CDR2 FVKESK. The CDR3 region has the DNA TGTGCCAGCAGCCAAGGGACAGGGGTTAAAAAGGTTGGCTACACCTTC. It encodes CASSQGTGVKKVGYTF.

The genes are TRBV28 and TRBJ2-1; tentatively, D is TRBD2 (5 bases). V was clipped by 5 bases and J by 5 bases, with 13 bases between them. CDR3 length: 14 residues. CDR1 is MDHEN, CDR2 SYDVKM, per germline. This chain's CDR3 is CASSLTRPNNEQFF. The CDR3 DNA is TGTGCCAGCAGTCTTACTAGGCCAAACAATGAGCAGTTCTTC. The full variable domain, rest sourced from reference TRBV28 and TRBJ2-1, is DVKVTQSSRYLVKRTGEKVFLECVQDMDHENMFWYRQDPGLGLRLIYFSYDVKMKEKGDIPEGYSVSREKKERFSLILESASTNQTSMYLCASSLTRPNNEQFFGPGTRLTVL.

This sequence joins TRBV5-1 and TRBJ1-1, with D tentatively TRBD1 (5 bases). The germline V gene has CDR1 SGHRS and CDR2 YFSETQ. V lost 1 base and J lost 4, with 5 bases in between. The length of the CDR3 is 12 residues. CDR3 sequence (DNA): TGCGCCAGCAGCTTGAGGGGCACTGAAGCTTTCTTT. This sequence encodes CASSLRGTEAFF.

The chain employs TRBV9 and TRBJ2-5, with 8 bases fitting TRBD1. The CDR3 covers 15 residues. CDR1 SGDLS and CDR2 YYNGEE come from the germline V gene. V lost 0 bases to trimming and J lost 6 bases; unmatched junction nucleotides: 7. CDR3 bases: TGTGCCAGCAGCGTAGGTGGACAGGGTGGTAAGACCCAGTACTTC. Translation: CASSVGGQGGKTQYF.

This clone occurred a few times. CDR3 nucleotide sequence: TGTGCCATCAGTGGTCAGGAGGGGGCCGAGCAGTACTTC. It encodes CAISGQEGAEQYF. The chain uses TRBV10-3 and TRBJ2-7; D is possibly TRBD1 (7 bases). The V gene lost 4 bases and the J gene lost 6 bases, with 13 bases spanning the gap. From germline, CDR1 is ENHRY and CDR2 SYGVKD. The CDR3 length is 13 residues.

The chain is built from TRBV28 and TRBJ2-1; 8 positions agree with TRBD2. The CDR3 is 14 residues long. The V and J ends lost 10 bases and 2 bases, in that order; junction bases with no gene match: 7. Per the germline V gene, CDR1 is MDHEN and CDR2 is SYDVKM. CDR3 sequence: CATSQLAAYNEQFF. CDR3 sequence (DNA): TGTGCCACTTCCCAACTAGCGGCCTACAATGAGCAGTTCTTC.

The V call is TRBV10-3, the J call TRBJ2-7, with TRBD1 identical over 9 bases. From germline, CDR1 is ENHRY and CDR2 SYGVKD. Trimming at V came to 10 bases and at J to 7 bases, leaving 8 bases not matched to a gene. The CDR3 is 12 amino acids. The CDR3: CATRTGAEEQYF. DNA for the CDR3: TGTGCCACCCGGACAGGGGCTGAGGAGCAGTACTTC.

This clone has just a few counts. The chain carries TRBV11-1 and TRBJ2-7, with D maybe TRBD1 (6 bases). V lost 1 base, J lost 1 base, and 20 bases lay in between. This CDR3 is built from 18 residues. CDR1 is SGHAT, CDR2 FQDESV, per germline (reference sequence). The CDR3 DNA is TGTGCCAGCAGCTTAGAAGTGGGACACCGAAGCCTTTCCTACGAGCAGTACTTC. This translates into CASSLEVGHRSLSYEQYF.

This chain joins TRBV11-3 and TRBJ2-5; 8 positions agree with TRBD1. V lost 4 bases to trimming and J lost 4 bases; unmatched junction nucleotides: 5. CDR3 size: 14 residues. CDR1 is SGHNT and CDR2 is YENEEA in the germline V gene. The CDR3 spells CASSSRTGPETQYF. The CDR3 DNA is TGTGCCAGCAGCTCGCGGACAGGGCCAGAGACCCAGTACTTC.

The chain employs TRBV7-8 and TRBJ2-7; TRBD2 aligns across 10 bases. CDR3 size: 17 residues. With V trimmed by 2 bases and J by 0 bases, 7 bases remained unmatched. The V gene's germline CDR1 is SGHVS and CDR2 FQNEAQ. The CDR3 reads CASSLTSGVLSSYEQYF. In DNA form, the CDR3 reads TGTGCCAGCAGCTTAACTAGCGGGGTTCTCTCCTCCTACGAGCAGTACTTC.

This chain uses TRBV2 with TRBJ2-3; 8 nucleotides agree with TRBD1. The CDR3 consists of 15 residues. The germline V gene encodes CDR1 SNHLY and CDR2 FYNNEI. After removal of 4 bases from V and 4 bases from J, the junction contained 7 bases not matched to a gene. This CDR3 reads CASSAPGGNSDTQYF. DNA for the CDR3: TGTGCCAGCAGTGCCCCAGGGGGCAACTCAGATACGCAGTATTTT.

This clone appeared many times. The chain employs TRBV4-1 and TRBJ1-2; TRBD1 matches at 7 bases. Trimming took 1 base from V and 4 from J; bases not matched to a gene: 15. This CDR3 contains 18 residues. Per the germline V gene, CDR1 is MGHRA and CDR2 is YSYEKL. The CDR3 reads CASSQGSSTGPIRYGYTF. In DNA form, the CDR3 reads TGCGCCAGCAGCCAAGGGTCCTCGACAGGGCCGATCCGCTATGGCTACACCTTC.

The chain uses TRBV2 and TRBJ1-4; weak D call: TRBD1 (6 bases). The CDR3 contains 13 residues. The V end lost 5 bases, the J end lost 8 bases, and 12 bases lay between the germline ends. The V gene's germline CDR1 is SNHLY and CDR2 FYNNEI. CDR3 nucleotides: TGTGCCAGCAGTCTACAGGGAAGGGAAAAACTGTTTTTT. Translating gives CASSLQGREKLFF. The full variable domain, completed using reference TRBV2 and TRBJ1-4, is EPEVTQTPSHQVTQMGQEVILRCVPISNHLYFYWYRQILGQKVEFLVSFYNNEISEKSEIFDDQFSVERPDGSNFTLKIRSTKLEDSAMYFCASSLQGREKLFFGSGTQLSVL.

The CDR3 region has the DNA TGTGCCAGCAGCTTTCAGGGGATCTCCTACGAGCAGTACTTC. Protein sequence: CASSFQGISYEQYF. This chain links TRBV7-3 with TRBJ2-7; weak D call: TRBD1 (6 bases). CDR1 is SGHTA, CDR2 FQGTGA, per germline. This CDR3 comprises 14 residues. V was pared by 3 bases and J by 0 bases, with 9 bases between.